Listed below are T cell receptor beta chains from one sample, sequenced in a study of T-cell reconstitution after alpha-beta-depleted transplantation in children. MiXCR was run by TCRdb on the PCR reads, yielding one entry per CDR3 protein. This table holds some 490,000 distinct CDR3 sequences, around 12% found once. This material consisted of PBMCs from the stem cell graft donor, taken from the stem cell graft. The receptors come from a human donor who donated a stem cell graft to a child with combined immunodeficiency. Both conserved end residues are part of each CDR3. The order of the fields is V gene, D gene, J gene, clone size, CDR3 DNA, CDR3 protein. The D gene is left open where the match is weak. Clone sizes are given selectively: once, few, many, or a class where the clone is expanded.

V: TRBV20-1; D: TRBD2; J: TRBJ2-3; size: few; DNA: TGCAGTGCTAGAGATCGCCGACTAGCGGGGGGCCCTAGCACAGATACGCAGTATTTT; CDR3: CSARDRRLAGGPSTDTQYF
V: TRBV20-1; D: TRBD2; J: TRBJ2-2; size: .; DNA: TGCAGTGCTAGAGGCAGCGGGAGGGGAACCGGGGAGCTGTTTTTT; CDR3: CSARGSGRGTGELFF
V: TRBV5-6; D: .; J: TRBJ1-4; size: few; DNA: TGTGCCAGCAGCTTGGTGGGCAGAGGGTATGAAAAACTGTTTTTT; CDR3: CASSLVGRGYEKLFF
V: TRBV18; D: TRBD1; J: TRBJ1-4; size: .; DNA: TGTGCCAGCTCACCACGGGACAGCGGGACAACTAATGAAAAACTGTTTTTT; CDR3: CASSPRDSGTTNEKLFF
V: TRBV20-1; D: TRBD2; J: TRBJ2-1; size: .; DNA: TGCAGTGCCATACTAGCGGGGGGGCCAAATGAGCAGTTCTTC; CDR3: CSAILAGGPNEQFF
V: TRBV15; D: TRBD2; J: TRBJ2-5; size: few; DNA: TGTGCCACCAGCAGAAGACTAGCGGGCGAGACCCAGTACTTC; CDR3: CATSRRLAGETQYF
V: TRBV20-1; D: .; J: TRBJ1-5; size: many; DNA: TGCAGTGCTAGAGATCCGGGGGGCAATCAGCCCCAGCATTTT; CDR3: CSARDPGGNQPQHF
V: TRBV3-1; D: .; J: TRBJ1-1; size: .; DNA: TGTGCCAGCAGCCAAGTGGGGAAGGGCACTGAAGCTTTCTTT; CDR3: CASSQVGKGTEAFF
V: TRBV6-5; D: .; J: TRBJ2-7; size: many; DNA: TGTGCCAGCAGCCAGGGTCCTTACTACGAGCAGTACTTC; CDR3: CASSQGPYYEQYF
V: TRBV20-1; D: TRBD2; J: TRBJ2-5; size: few; DNA: TGCAGTGCTCGACTCAGGCGGACTAGCGGTCCGACCCAGTACTTC; CDR3: CSARLRRTSGPTQYF
V: TRBV15; D: TRBD2; J: TRBJ2-5; size: once; DNA: TGTGCCACCAGCACCCTAGCGGGAAGGGGCCAAGAGACCCAGTACTTC; CDR3: CATSTLAGRGQETQYF
V: TRBV7-2; D: .; J: TRBJ2-1; size: many; DNA: TGTGCCAGCTATACACGCAATTACAATGAGCAGTTCTTC; CDR3: CASYTRNYNEQFF
V: TRBV7-2; D: .; J: TRBJ2-7; size: many; DNA: TGTGCCAGCAGCTTAGCGGCAGGAAACTACGAGCAGTACTTC; CDR3: CASSLAAGNYEQYF
V: TRBV12-3/TRBV12-4; D: .; J: TRBJ1-1; size: .; DNA: TGTGCCAGCAGTTTTCGGACCTTTGAAGCTTTCTTT; CDR3: CASSFRTFEAFF
V: TRBV12-3/TRBV12-4; D: .; J: TRBJ2-2; size: .; DNA: TGTGCCAGCAGTGCGGGACCGCCAGTCACCGGGGAGCTGTTTTTT; CDR3: CASSAGPPVTGELFF
V: TRBV19; D: .; J: TRBJ2-1; size: many; DNA: TGTGCCAGTAGTATACAGGGAAAGAGTGAGCAGTTCTTC; CDR3: CASSIQGKSEQFF
V: TRBV2; D: TRBD2; J: TRBJ2-3; size: few; DNA: TGTGCCAGCAGTGGACTAGCGGGGGGTGATACGCAGTATTTT; CDR3: CASSGLAGGDTQYF
V: TRBV9; D: .; J: TRBJ2-1; size: few; DNA: TGTGCCAGCAGCGTGTCCGGGGAGAACAATGAGCAGTTCTTC; CDR3: CASSVSGENNEQFF
V: TRBV7-3; D: TRBD2; J: TRBJ2-1; size: .; DNA: TGTGCCAGCAGCTCCCCAGCGGGGGGTGAGCAGTTCTTC; CDR3: CASSSPAGGEQFF
V: TRBV25-1; D: .; J: TRBJ2-3; size: many; DNA: TGTGCCAGCAGTGGAGTGCGGGGAACAGATACGCAGTATTTT; CDR3: CASSGVRGTDTQYF
V: TRBV6-2/TRBV6-3; D: .; J: TRBJ2-7; size: .; DNA: TGTGCCAGCAGGCCCCGAGCCTCGGGGCAGTACTTC; CDR3: CASRPRASGQYF
V: TRBV20-1; D: TRBD1; J: TRBJ2-6; size: many; DNA: TGCAGTGCTCCAATACAGGGGGCGGGCTCTGGGGCCAACGTCCTGACTTTC; CDR3: CSAPIQGAGSGANVLTF
V: TRBV27; D: TRBD2; J: TRBJ2-1; size: many; DNA: TGTGCCAGCAGTTTATCGGCGGGGGGGCTCTACAATGAGCAGTTCTTC; CDR3: CASSLSAGGLYNEQFF
V: TRBV6-5; D: TRBD2; J: TRBJ2-7; size: many; DNA: TGTGCCAGCAGTTGGGGGGGACTAGCGGGGTCCTACGAGCAGTACTTC; CDR3: CASSWGGLAGSYEQYF
V: TRBV12-3/TRBV12-4; D: .; J: TRBJ1-1; size: .; DNA: TGTGCCAGCAGTCCAGGCCATTTTGAAGCTTTCTTT; CDR3: CASSPGHFEAFF
V: TRBV5-6; D: TRBD2; J: TRBJ2-1; size: .; DNA: TGTGCCAGCAGCCCGAAACTAGCGGCTTACTACAATGAGCAGTTCTTC; CDR3: CASSPKLAAYYNEQFF
V: TRBV29-1; D: TRBD1; J: TRBJ2-7; size: .; DNA: TGCAGCGTCCTCGACAGGGGGCACTACGAGCAGTACTTC; CDR3: CSVLDRGHYEQYF
V: TRBV7-3; D: .; J: TRBJ2-2; size: many; DNA: TGTGCCAGCAGCCTGGACAAACCGAACACCGGGGAGCTGTTTTTT; CDR3: CASSLDKPNTGELFF
V: TRBV12-3/TRBV12-4; D: TRBD2; J: TRBJ2-1; size: few; DNA: TGTGCCAGCAGTCCTAGCGGGGGGGCCACCAATGAGCAGTTCTTC; CDR3: CASSPSGGATNEQFF
V: TRBV12-3/TRBV12-4; D: .; J: TRBJ1-5; size: .; DNA: TGTGCCAGCAGTTTGTTGGATCTCCAGCCCCAGCATTTT; CDR3: CASSLLDLQPQHF
V: TRBV27; D: .; J: TRBJ1-3; size: .; DNA: TGTGCCAGCAGTTCAACCGGGCCCTTGGCTGGAAACACCATATATTTT; CDR3: CASSSTGPLAGNTIYF
V: TRBV12-3/TRBV12-4; D: TRBD2; J: TRBJ2-7; size: many; DNA: TGTGCCAGCAGCCCTGATGGGGGGGTTTCCTACGAGCAGTACTTC; CDR3: CASSPDGGVSYEQYF
V: TRBV6-5; D: .; J: TRBJ1-3; size: many; DNA: TGTGCCAGCGGAGGCGGCTCGACCTCTGGAAACACCATATATTTT; CDR3: CASGGGSTSGNTIYF
V: TRBV9; D: TRBD2; J: TRBJ2-1; size: .; DNA: TGTGCCAGCAGCATCATAGCGGGGAGTAACAATGAGCAGTTCTTC; CDR3: CASSIIAGSNNEQFF
V: TRBV28; D: .; J: TRBJ2-3; size: many; DNA: TGTGCCAGCAGTGGTGGGGTCACAGATACGCAGTATTTT; CDR3: CASSGGVTDTQYF
V: TRBV7-2; D: .; J: TRBJ2-7; size: .; DNA: TGTGCCAGCAGCTTTCTCCCGACAGTGACCTACGAGCAGTACTTC; CDR3: CASSFLPTVTYEQYF
V: TRBV7-2; D: TRBD2; J: TRBJ2-7; size: .; DNA: TGTGCCAGCAGCCTTAGCGGGAGGGACTCCTACGAGCAGTACTTC; CDR3: CASSLSGRDSYEQYF
V: TRBV27; D: TRBD2; J: TRBJ2-3; size: .; DNA: TGTGCCAGCAGTTGGGACGGGAGGATAAGCACAGATACGCAGTATTTT; CDR3: CASSWDGRISTDTQYF
V: TRBV9; D: .; J: TRBJ2-2; size: .; DNA: TGTGCCAGCAGCGTAGGTCGTCGCCGCGGGGAGCTGTTTTTT; CDR3: CASSVGRRRGELFF
V: TRBV20-1; D: .; J: TRBJ2-3; size: many; DNA: TGCAGTGCTAGAGATCTACGGACTAGCACAGATACGCAGTATTTT; CDR3: CSARDLRTSTDTQYF
V: TRBV6-2/TRBV6-3; D: .; J: TRBJ2-2; size: few; DNA: TGTGCCAGCAGTTACATGGCGGGCACCACCGGGGAGCTGTTTTTT; CDR3: CASSYMAGTTGELFF
V: TRBV7-9; D: TRBD2; J: TRBJ2-3; size: few; DNA: TGTGCCAGCAGCCTCTCGGGACTACGCACAGATACGCAGTATTTT; CDR3: CASSLSGLRTDTQYF
V: TRBV7-2; D: TRBD2; J: TRBJ2-3; size: many; DNA: TGTGCCAGCAGCTTAGATAGCGGGGGGGCAGATACGCAGTATTTT; CDR3: CASSLDSGGADTQYF
V: TRBV10-2; D: .; J: TRBJ2-3; size: many; DNA: TGCGCCAGCAGTGAACAGGGTTTTGGCACAGATACGCAGTATTTT; CDR3: CASSEQGFGTDTQYF
V: TRBV29-1; D: TRBD2; J: TRBJ2-7; size: few; DNA: TGCAGCGTTCAGACTAGCGAATACGAGCAGTACTTC; CDR3: CSVQTSEYEQYF
V: TRBV11-2; D: TRBD2; J: TRBJ2-6; size: .; DNA: TGTGCCAGCAGCTTAGGACTAGCGGGGGGGCCTGGGGCCAACGTCCTGACTTTC; CDR3: CASSLGLAGGPGANVLTF
V: TRBV6-5; D: .; J: TRBJ1-4; size: .; DNA: TGTGCCAGCAGTTACTCGGCAGGGGCTAATGAAAAACTGTTTTTT; CDR3: CASSYSAGANEKLFF
V: TRBV11-3; D: TRBD2; J: TRBJ2-1; size: few; DNA: TGTGCCAGCAGCTCCATTGGGAGTAGAGCGGGAGGGTTCCACACTTTCTTC; CDR3: CASSSIGSRAGGFHTFF
V: TRBV12-3/TRBV12-4; D: TRBD2; J: TRBJ2-3; size: .; DNA: TGTGCCAGCAGCGGGAGGCGGACAGATACGCAGTATTTT; CDR3: CASSGRRTDTQYF
V: TRBV29-1; D: TRBD1; J: TRBJ1-1; size: few; DNA: TGCAGCGTTGAGGACAGGAAAGTTGAAGCTTTCTTT; CDR3: CSVEDRKVEAFF
V: TRBV4-3; D: TRBD2; J: TRBJ2-7; size: .; DNA: TGCGCCAGCAGCCAAGAAGCGGGAGGGCCCTACGAGCAGTACTTC; CDR3: CASSQEAGGPYEQYF
V: TRBV24-1; D: TRBD1; J: TRBJ1-5; size: few; DNA: TGTGCCACCAGGATCCGGGACAGGGGCATTCATCAGCCCCAGCATTTT; CDR3: CATRIRDRGIHQPQHF
V: TRBV6-2/TRBV6-3; D: TRBD1; J: TRBJ1-1; size: .; DNA: TGTGCCAGCAGCACTTATACAGGGGGCACTGAAGCTTTCTTT; CDR3: CASSTYTGGTEAFF
V: TRBV20-1; D: .; J: TRBJ1-5; size: few; DNA: TGCAGTGCTAGGCCCCTCACAGGATCGGATCAGCCCCAGCATTTT; CDR3: CSARPLTGSDQPQHF
V: TRBV10-3; D: TRBD1; J: TRBJ2-2; size: .; DNA: TGTGCCATCAGTGAGCCGGGACAGGGTGCCGGGGAGCTGTTTTTT; CDR3: CAISEPGQGAGELFF
V: TRBV20-1; D: .; J: TRBJ1-6; size: .; DNA: TGCAGTGCTAGAGATCAGGGGAGCTCCTATAATTCACCCCTCCACTTT; CDR3: CSARDQGSSYNSPLHF
V: TRBV2; D: .; J: TRBJ1-1; size: few; DNA: TGTGCCAGCAGTGGCGGCAGGGCTTGGGCTGAAGCTTTCTTT; CDR3: CASSGGRAWAEAFF
V: TRBV11-3; D: .; J: TRBJ2-1; size: many; DNA: TGTGCCAGCAGCTTCCAGGGTGGCCTGACTTACAATGAGCAGTTCTTC; CDR3: CASSFQGGLTYNEQFF